The text below deals with one TCR beta chain. The data are from a study of blood T cell repertoires in COVID-19. Only in-frame clones appear in the TCRdb table, and some are missing; sequencing was by immunoSEQ multiplex PCR. The table records some 90,000 clones, 89% of them present only once. Trimming removed 2 bases from V and 5 bases from J, with 16 bases in between. The germline gives CDR1 SNHLY, CDR2 FYNNEI. This CDR3 spans 16 amino acids. This TCR derives from a man aged 45-60 years with acute or convalescent COVID-19. Input material: peripheral blood. The chain has TRBV2 and TRBJ2-1, with D hard to call. This chain's CDR3 is CASSEFAVPRDNEQFF. CDR3 nucleotide sequence: TGTGCCAGCAGTGAATTTGCGGTCCCTCGGGACAATGAGCAGTTCTTC.